Following are 19 T cell receptor beta chains from one sample sequenced in a study of T cells in women clearing cervical HPV infection (dated 2018 in TCRdb). Libraries were built with the immunoSEQ multiplex PCR assay. Not all clones reach the TCRdb copy of this immuneACCESS table, which keeps in-frame sequences only. Checked studies attribute under half of the gap to unresolved V genes and leave the rest unexplained. In this sample's table one finds roughly 35,000 clones. The ten largest clones represent 1.7% of the sample. Source material: blood buffy coat. The receptors were gathered from a woman aged 18 to 75 with a cervical HPV16 infection that either progressed to CIN3+ or cleared (not recorded which).

Notes on this clone: The read comes to an end 3 residues before the CDR3 does, leaving the germline J gene to fill in the end. The genes are TRBV7-9 and TRBJ2-1; D assignment may be TRBD1 or TRBD2 (5 bases each). CDR3 length: 15 residues. The V gene's germline CDR1 is SEHNR and CDR2 FQNEAQ (reference sequence). V lost 6 bases and J lost 1, with 13 bases in between. This CDR3 is CASSSLEGSYNEQFF. CDR3 DNA (partial): TGTGCCAGCAGTTCGCTAGAGGGGTCCTACAATGAG.

In regard to this clone: The read is 3 residues too short to cover the CDR3 end, so that end is filled in from the germline J gene. The chain employs TRBV5-4 and TRBJ1-1, with D possibly TRBD1 on 6 matching bases. CDR1 is SGHNT and CDR2 is YYREEE in the germline V gene (reference sequence). V dropped 0 bases and J dropped 2 bases, with 11 bases sitting between them. This CDR3 has 15 residues. The CDR3 bases that were read are TGTGCCAGCAGCTTGGACGGACAGATTAACACTGAA. Its protein is CASSLDGQINTE. The complete CDR3 reads CASSLDGQINTEAFF.

With regard to this clone: The CDR3 end falls 3 residues outside the read, so it is completed with the germline J gene. This sequence joins TRBV4-2 and TRBJ2-1; 11 positions match TRBD2. Germline assignment: CDR1 LGHNA and CDR2 YNFKEQ. J lost 6 bases, V lost 3 bases, and 1 base had no gene match. This CDR3 region has 14 residues. This CDR3 reads CASSQGLAVNEQFF. Incomplete CDR3 DNA: TGTGCCAGCAGCCAGGGACTAGCGGTCAATGAG.

Points on this clone: From the germline J gene comes the end of the CDR3, since the read stops 3 residues before it. The chain is built from TRBV5-6 and TRBJ1-5; maybe TRBD1 (5 bases). This CDR3 contains 15 residues. Trimming removed 10 bases at V and 0 bases at J, with 17 bases between. The germline gives CDR1 SGHDT, CDR2 YYEEEE. The sequenced CDR3 bases are TGTGCCCCCTACCGAGGCAGGGATAGCAATCAGCCC. This sequence encodes CAPYRGRDSNQP. The CDR3 in its entirety is CAPYRGRDSNQPQHF.

A note on this clone: The missing CDR3 end, 3 residues past where the read stops, is filled in from the germline J gene. The V call is TRBV20-1, the J call TRBJ2-5; TRBD1 agrees at 8 bases. The CDR3 spans 13 residues. The germline V gene encodes CDR1 DFQATT and CDR2 SNEGSKA (reference sequence). V dropped 3 bases and J dropped 5; count of bases not matched to a gene: 5. CDR3 sequence reads: CSASSGGGETQYF. The CDR3 DNA, read in part, is TGCAGTGCTAGTTCAGGGGGCGGGGAGACC.

Points on this clone: Read sequence stops 3 residues before the CDR3 end, and the germline J gene provides the missing end. The chain is built from TRBV12-3 or TRBV12-4 and TRBJ1-2, with D possibly TRBD1 on 5 matching bases. The CDR3 has 13 amino acids. Trimming took 5 bases from V and 2 from J, leaving 9 bases between them. Partial CDR3 DNA: TGTGCCAGCAGTCAAGGGGTGAACTATGGC. It specifies CASSQGVNYG. The entire CDR3 protein is CASSQGVNYGYTF.

Turning to this clone: The DNA ends 3 residues before the CDR3 does, and the rest of the CDR3 is filled in from the germline J gene. The rearrangement joins TRBV20-1 to TRBJ2-3; 10 nucleotides align to TRBD2. J gave up 0 bases and V 5 bases, and 5 bases lay outside the gene matches. CDR3 length: 15 amino acids. CDR1 and CDR2 from the germline V gene are DFQATT and SNEGSKA (reference sequence). CDR3: CSAGGTSVSTDTQYF. The part of the CDR3 DNA that was read is TGCAGTGCTGGGGGGACTAGCGTTAGCACAGATACG.

Turning to this clone: The CDR3 end lies 3 residues beyond the end of the read and is filled in from the germline J gene. This rearrangement joins TRBV5-1 to TRBJ2-3; D gene uncertain. Between the trimmed V and J ends, which lost 2 bases and 0 bases, there was a span of 7 bases. The germline V gene has CDR1 SGHRS and CDR2 YFSETQ. The CDR3 is made up of 14 amino acids. The CDR3 protein is CASSLITSTDTQYF. The CDR3 bases that were read are TGCGCCAGCAGCTTAATTACAAGCACAGATACG.

In regard to this clone: The read terminates 3 residues ahead of where the CDR3 ends, so the germline J gene completes it. The V call is TRBV28, the J call TRBJ2-1, with 7 bases matching TRBD1. The CDR3 is 14 residues long. The germline CDR1 and CDR2 sequences are MDHEN and SYDVKM. V lost 4 bases and J lost 3; bases outside the gene matches: 3. The part of the CDR3 DNA that was read is TGTGCCAGCAGTTCGACAGGGAGCTACAATGAG. Residues: CASSSTGSYNE. In full, the CDR3 reads CASSSTGSYNEQFF.

In regard to this clone: The read ends 3 residues before the CDR3 terminus; that terminus is restored from the germline J gene. The J gene is TRBJ2-3, the V gene TRBV5-1; maybe TRBD2 (6 bases). The germline CDR1 and CDR2 sequences are SGHRS and YFSETQ. Trimming shortened V by 1 base and J by 1 base, and 13 bases separated the two germline ends. The CDR3 contains 16 residues. CDR3 DNA (partial): TGCGCCAGCAGCTTGCTTTCTGGAGGGGGCACAGATACG. This codes for CASSLLSGGGTDT. The complete CDR3 protein is CASSLLSGGGTDTQYF.

This CDR3 reads CASIPGGLTTGKTQYF. Incomplete CDR3 DNA: TGTGCCAGCATCCCCGGGGGGCTAACCACTGGGAAGACG. The chain is built from TRBV2 and TRBJ2-3, with D perhaps matching TRBD2 (7 bases). The read ends 3 residues before the CDR3 terminus; that terminus is restored from the germline J gene. CDR1 and CDR2 from the germline V gene are SNHLY and FYNNEI. CDR3 length: 16 residues.

CDR3 DNA (partial): TGCAGTGCTAGCCGAAATAGCGGGGGGTACGAG. It yields the protein CSASRNSGGYE. The CDR3 in its entirety is CSASRNSGGYEQYF. This chain joins TRBV20-1 and TRBJ2-7; 10 bases fit TRBD2. The read is 3 residues too short to cover the CDR3 end, so that end is filled in from the germline J gene. V shed 3 bases, J shed 4 bases, and the junction held 6 bases outside the gene matches. CDR1 DFQATT and CDR2 SNEGSKA come from the germline V gene (reference sequence). This CDR3 comprises 14 residues.

As for this clone: The read ends 3 residues shy of where the CDR3 ends; the end is completed using the germline J gene. The chain recombines TRBV7-7 with TRBJ2-3, with 8 bases that match TRBD1. Germline values: CDR1 SSHAT, CDR2 FNYEAQ (reference sequence). CDR3 length equals 13 residues. Here the CDR3 reads CASSLDREGTQYF. The DNA read from the CDR3 is TGTGCCAGCAGCCTGGACAGGGAAGGGACG.

Details on this clone: The CDR3 extends 3 residues past the end of the read, so its final part is completed from the germline J gene. The chain uses TRBV7-8 and TRBJ1-2, with 8 bases fitting TRBD1. This CDR3 region has 14 residues. Germline assignment: CDR1 SGHVS and CDR2 FQNEAQ. Incomplete CDR3 DNA: TGTGCCAGCAGCCCGACAGGGGATCCTGTTGAC. This encodes CASSPTGDPVD. From start to end, the CDR3 is CASSPTGDPVDYTF.

Comments on this clone: The CDR3 goes on 3 residues after the read ends, and that part is filled in from the germline J gene. The chain links TRBV19 to TRBJ2-5; TRBD2 matches at 12 bases. The CDR3 contains 16 residues. V dropped 6 bases and J dropped 5; count of bases not matched to a gene: 10. Germline CDR1 is LNHDA and CDR2 is SQIVND (reference sequence). The CDR3 loop is CASSIGLAGFRETQYF. The sequenced CDR3 bases are TGTGCCAGTAGCATCGGACTAGCGGGATTTCGGGAGACC.

With respect to this clone: Sequencing ends 3 residues short of the CDR3 end; the germline J gene provides the rest. The chain recombines TRBV7-9 with TRBJ1-2; 7 bases agree with TRBD1. CDR1 and CDR2 (germline): SEHNR, FQNEAQ (reference sequence). The CDR3 extends over 13 amino acids. This CDR3 reads CASSSSGGYDYTF. CDR3 bases read: TGTGCCAGCAGCTCGTCAGGGGGATACGAC.

About this clone: The read stops 3 residues short of the end of the CDR3; the missing end is completed from the germline J gene. This chain links TRBV19 with TRBJ2-3; 7 positions match TRBD1. Germline assignment: CDR1 LNHDA and CDR2 SQIVND (reference sequence). The CDR3 runs to 15 residues. V lost 5 bases, J lost 5 bases, and 10 bases stayed unmatched. CDR3 sequence reads: CASSRLTGAGDTQYF. CDR3 DNA (partial): TGTGCCAGTAGTCGACTAACAGGGGCAGGAGATACG.

Points on this clone: The read ends 3 residues shy of where the CDR3 ends; the end is completed using the germline J gene. J is TRBJ2-7 and V is TRBV20-1; TRBD1 agrees at 7 bases. The CDR3 covers 12 residues. The V segment lost 2 bases and the J segment 5 bases; nucleotides outside the gene matches: 3. The germline V gene has CDR1 DFQATT and CDR2 SNEGSKA (reference sequence). The DNA read from the CDR3 is TGCAGTGCTAGAAGACAGGGCCACGAG. It codes for CSARRQGHE. The whole CDR3 region reads CSARRQGHEQYF.

A note on this clone: The CDR3 is cut off 3 residues early in the read; its end comes from the germline J gene. The J gene is TRBJ2-6, the V gene TRBV6-1; D not resolved. V dropped 2 bases and J dropped 0 bases, with 5 bases sitting between them. CDR1 and CDR2 from the germline V gene are MNHNS and SASEGT. The CDR3 extends over 15 amino acids. The sequenced CDR3 bases are TGTGCCAGCAGTGAATCTAGCTCTGGGGCCAACGTC. Translation: CASSESSSGANV. The entire CDR3 is CASSESSSGANVLTF.